The 18 T cell receptor beta chains below come from one sample, sequenced in a study of cytomegalovirus exposure and HLA in healthy donors. Both 60 Vbeta primers and 13 Jbeta primers went into the PCR. Only in-frame clones appear in the TCRdb table, and some are missing; sequencing was by immunoSEQ multiplex PCR. This sample has around 230,000 clones; around 80% occur once, and the top ten carry 5.5% to 7.5%. Sequences were obtained from PBMCs. Source of these receptors: a man aged 35 to 55 in good health and CMV-seropositive.

The CDR3 DNA reads as TGTGCCAGTACCGGACAGGGTTCCTACGAGCAGTACTTC. Its translation: CASTGQGSYEQYF. The genes are TRBV19 and TRBJ2-7; 8 positions agree with TRBD1. The V gene end was trimmed by 7 bases and the J gene end by 1 base; junction bases not matched to a gene: 3. The CDR3 is made up of 13 amino acids. Germline V gene data show CDR1 as LNHDA and CDR2 as SQIVND (reference sequence).

The V gene is TRBV6-5, the J gene TRBJ2-3, with a weak D call TRBD2 (5 bases). CDR3 length equals 13 residues. Per the germline V gene, CDR1 is MNHEY and CDR2 is SVGAGI. Trimming pared 2 bases from V and 6 bases from J, leaving 9 bases between. DNA of the CDR3: TGTGCCAGCAGTTACGAGGGCATGGATACGCAGTATTTT. This gives the protein CASSYEGMDTQYF.

Here the CDR3 reads CASSYSGRHTDTQYF. CDR3 DNA sequence: TGTGCCAGCAGCTATAGCGGGAGGCACACAGATACGCAGTATTTT. V usage is TRBV6-6 and J usage is TRBJ2-3, with 10 bases fitting TRBD2. Trimming took 6 bases from V and 2 from J; bases not matched to a gene: 5. Germline lookup yields CDR1 MNHNY and CDR2 SVGAGI (reference sequence). This CDR3 region has 15 residues.

The chain is built from TRBV19 and TRBJ2-1, with D possibly TRBD2 on 5 matching bases. The CDR3 covers 12 residues. The germline CDR1 and CDR2 sequences are LNHDA and SQIVND (reference sequence). V lost 6 bases to trimming and J lost 5 bases, with 8 bases between them. The CDR3 spells CASRGRHNEQFF. The CDR3, as DNA: TGTGCCAGTAGAGGGAGACACAATGAGCAGTTCTTC.

The chain recombines TRBV5-1 with TRBJ2-1; D unclear. Trimming pared 4 bases from V and 5 bases from J, leaving 16 bases between. This CDR3 spans 15 amino acids. In germline, CDR1 is SGHRS, CDR2 YFSETQ. DNA of the CDR3: TGCGCCAGCAGCCCCCGAGATTCTGTAAACAATGAGCAGTTCTTC. It translates to CASSPRDSVNNEQFF.

J is TRBJ2-7 and V is TRBV5-4, with D possibly TRBD1 on 5 matching bases. Germline V lookup: CDR1 SGHNT, CDR2 YYREEE (reference sequence). This CDR3 spans 14 amino acids. The ends were cut back, 2 bases at V and 2 bases at J, with 11 bases in the middle. CDR3 loop: CASSFDSYTYEQYF. The CDR3 DNA follows: TGTGCCAGCAGCTTTGACAGCTACACCTACGAGCAGTACTTC. The full variable domain, its missing parts supplied by reference TRBV5-4 and TRBJ2-7, is ETGVTQSPTHLIKTRGQQVTLRCSSQSGHNTVSWYQQALGQGPQFIFQYYREEENGRGNFPPRFSGLQFPNYSSELNVNALELDDSALYLCASSFDSYTYEQYFGPGTRLTVT.

The chain couples TRBV11-1 to TRBJ2-7; D not certain. Per germline, CDR1 SGHAT and CDR2 FQDESV (reference sequence). V was shortened by 0 bases and J by 0 bases, with 9 bases between the two germline ends. This CDR3 has 15 residues. The CDR3 loop is CASSLALMSSYEQYF. The CDR3 DNA reads as TGTGCCAGCAGCTTAGCCCTCATGAGCTCCTACGAGCAGTACTTC. Based on the CDR3 plus reference TRBV11-1 and TRBJ2-7, the full variable domain is EAEVAQSPRYKITEKSQAVAFWCDPISGHATLYWYRQILGQGPELLVQFQDESVVDDSQLPKDRFSAERLKGVDSTLKIQPAELGDSAMYLCASSLALMSSYEQYFGPGTRLTVT.

This clone was seen more than once but under ten times. As DNA, the CDR3 is TGCGCCAGCAGCTCGACAGCGTACAACTATGGCTACACCTTC. The encoded protein is CASSSTAYNYGYTF. This chain connects TRBV5-1 to TRBJ1-2; maybe TRBD1 (5 bases). Germline V gene data show CDR1 as SGHRS and CDR2 as YFSETQ. V gave up 3 bases and J gave up 2 bases, with 11 bases separating them. The CDR3 has 14 amino acids.

The genes are TRBV19 and TRBJ2-5, with TRBD2 matching over 11 bases. The ends lost 5 bases at V and 5 bases at J; junction bases unmatched: 7. The CDR3 consists of 15 residues. Germline assignment: CDR1 LNHDA and CDR2 SQIVND (reference sequence). Here the CDR3 reads CASSPQLAGEETQYF. CDR3 bases: TGTGCCAGTAGTCCTCAACTAGCGGGAGAGGAGACCCAGTACTTC.

The chain has TRBV6-5 and TRBJ1-4; 7 bases are a match to TRBD1. The CDR3 extends over 14 amino acids. After removal of 4 bases from V and 7 bases from J, the junction contained 6 bases not matched to a gene. Germline CDR1 and CDR2: MNHEY and SVGAGI. Written as DNA, the CDR3 is TGTGCCAGCAGTTCGACAGGGTATGGTGAAAAACTGTTTTTT. Protein sequence: CASSSTGYGEKLFF.

The rearrangement links TRBV5-4 to TRBJ2-2; 7 bases line up with TRBD2. The CDR3 spans 16 residues. V shed 2 bases and J 3 bases; nucleotides not matched to a gene: 7. In germline, CDR1 is SGHNT, CDR2 YYREEE (reference sequence). CDR3 sequence: CASSFRAGEDTGELFF. CDR3 in DNA: TGTGCCAGCAGCTTTAGGGCGGGAGAGGACACCGGGGAGCTGTTTTTT.

The count of this clone is one. This chain connects TRBV4-2 to TRBJ2-2; 8 bases agree with TRBD2. Germline V lookup: CDR1 LGHNA, CDR2 YNFKEQ. This CDR3 is built from 16 residues. V shed 1 base and J 6 bases; nucleotides not matched to a gene: 7. CDR3 nucleotides: TGTGCCAGCAGCCAAGGTAACGGGAGGGCCGCCGGGGAGCTGTTTTTT. This codes for CASSQGNGRAAGELFF.

The chain is built from TRBV29-1 and TRBJ2-1; 7 bases line up with TRBD1. In germline, CDR1 is SQVTM, CDR2 ANQGSEA. This CDR3 is built from 16 residues. The trim removed 1 base at V and 8 bases at J, leaving 14 bases unmatched. The CDR3 loop is CSVEGTGVGLGHEQFF. CDR3 DNA: TGCAGCGTTGAAGGGACAGGAGTGGGTTTGGGGCATGAGCAGTTCTTC.

J is TRBJ2-2 and V is TRBV11-3, with 7 nucleotides matching TRBD2. The V gene end was trimmed by 3 bases and the J gene end by 3 bases; junction bases not matched to a gene: 4. Germline V gives CDR1 SGHNT, CDR2 YENEEA. This CDR3 has 15 amino acids. The CDR3 DNA follows: TGTGCCAGCAGCTTGGGGGGGAGTGACACCGGGGAGCTGTTTTTT. Residues: CASSLGGSDTGELFF.

V usage is TRBV30 and J usage is TRBJ1-2; D is unclear. Germline CDR1 is GTSNPN and CDR2 is SVGIG (reference sequence). Between the trimmed V and J ends, which lost 1 base and 4 bases, there was a span of 19 bases. The CDR3 totals 16 residues. In DNA form, the CDR3 reads TGTGCCTGGAGTGGTCATGATAATGGGCCGATCTATGGCTACACCTTC. This gives the protein CAWSGHDNGPIYGYTF. The variable domain in full, completed from reference TRBV30 and TRBJ1-2, reads SQTIHQWPATLVQPVGSPLSLECTVEGTSNPNLYWYRQAAGRGLQLLFYSVGIGQISSEVPQNLSASRPQDRQFILSSKKLLLSDSGFYLCAWSGHDNGPIYGYTFGSGTRLTVV.

The CDR3 here is CASSQAGTGGLMNTEAFF. As DNA, the CDR3 is TGTGCCAGCAGCCAAGCCGGGACAGGGGGCTTAATGAACACTGAAGCTTTCTTT. The V call is TRBV4-2, the J call TRBJ1-1; 12 positions match TRBD1. Germline CDR1 and CDR2: LGHNA and YNFKEQ. With 1 base clipped from V and 0 bases from J, the junction kept 6 bases outside the gene matches. The CDR3 extends over 18 amino acids.

The V call is TRBV5-1, the J call TRBJ2-3; 7 bases are shared with TRBD1. Germline values: CDR1 SGHRS, CDR2 YFSETQ. This CDR3 has 15 residues. The V and J ends lost 4 bases and 2 bases, in that order; junction bases with no gene match: 7. The CDR3 bases are TGCGCCAGCAGCGACGGGACAGAGTACACAGATACGCAGTATTTT. This sequence encodes CASSDGTEYTDTQYF.

The CDR3 region has the DNA TGTGCCAGCAGCATGCGGACTAGCGTGACAAGGGAGACCCAGTACTTC. This translates into CASSMRTSVTRETQYF. The chain is built from TRBV5-6 and TRBJ2-5, with 9 bases identical to TRBD2. Germline CDR1 SGHDT, CDR2 YYEEEE. The junction had 12 bases not matched to a gene; V was cut back by 4 bases and J by 5 bases. The CDR3 sequence is 16 residues long.